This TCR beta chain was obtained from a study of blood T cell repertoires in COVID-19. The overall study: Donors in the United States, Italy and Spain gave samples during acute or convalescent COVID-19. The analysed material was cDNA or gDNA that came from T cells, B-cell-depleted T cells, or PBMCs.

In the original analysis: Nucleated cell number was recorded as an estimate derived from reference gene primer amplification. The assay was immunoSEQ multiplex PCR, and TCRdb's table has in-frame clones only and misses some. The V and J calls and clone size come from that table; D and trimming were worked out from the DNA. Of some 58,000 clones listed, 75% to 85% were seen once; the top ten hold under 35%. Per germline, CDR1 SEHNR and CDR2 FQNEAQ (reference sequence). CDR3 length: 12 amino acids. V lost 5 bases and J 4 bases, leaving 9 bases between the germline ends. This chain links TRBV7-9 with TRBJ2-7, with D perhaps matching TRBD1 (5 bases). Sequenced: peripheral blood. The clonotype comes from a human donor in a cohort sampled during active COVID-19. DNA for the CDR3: TGTGCCAGCAGCGCAGGGCAGTACGAGCAGTACTTC. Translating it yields CASSAGQYEQYF.